One and the same sample provided the 27 T cell receptor beta chains below, sequenced in a study of regulatory T cells in long-lasting Graves disease. The time point was: newly diagnosed GD, antithyroid drugs for less than 3 months. The TCR library was made from RNA that had been extracted from PBMCs in TRIzol. Arm-PCR of CDR3 regions and iRepertoire HTBI primers were the basis on which TCR beta libraries were built. TCRdb reprocessed the multiplex PCR reads via MiXCR and lists one record per CDR3 protein. The repertoire holds approximately 480,000 distinct CDR3 sequences, around 15% seen once, with more than 9% in the top ten. The same sample was also studied in work on T cells in Graves' hyperthyroidism and ophthalmopathy.

Sequenced here: peripheral blood mononuclear cells (PBMCs), sampled at new diagnosis, from a patient treated with antithyroid drugs. All receptors come from a middle-aged man with Graves disease.

This clonotype was seen repeatedly, ten times or more. This chain connects TRBV7-8 to TRBJ1-4; no clear D gene. The V end lost 3 bases, the J end lost 5 bases, and 13 bases lay between the germline ends. Looked up from germline, CDR1 is SGHVS and CDR2 is FQNEAQ. The CDR3 extends over 15 amino acids. CDR3 loop: CASSFNGLRNEKLFF. Written as DNA, the CDR3 is TGTGCCAGCAGCTTTAACGGACTGAGAAATGAAAAACTGTTTTTT.

There are many counts of this clonotype. The rearrangement joins TRBV2 to TRBJ2-2; D possibly corresponds to TRBD1 (5 bases). The CDR3 runs to 16 residues. V was clipped by 3 bases and J by 0 bases, with 11 bases between them. Germline-derived CDR1 and CDR2 are SNHLY and FYNNEI. The CDR3 bases are TGTGCCAGCAGTGAGTCCAGGGCCGCGAACACCGGGGAGCTGTTTTTT. Amino acids: CASSESRAANTGELFF.

About this clonotype: Possible read error: a much larger clone is one base away. The CDR3 DNA reads TGTGCCACCAGTGATTACCTAGCGGGAGGGGTCAATGAGCAGTCCTTC. It translates to CATSDYLAGGVNEQSF. The rearrangement uses TRBV24-1 and TRBJ2-1; TRBD2 matches 12 bases. Germline CDR1 and CDR2: KGHDR and SFDVKD. The CDR3 is made up of 16 amino acids.

This clonotype has only a few counts. V gene TRBV15 combines with J gene TRBJ2-1; D is perhaps TRBD1 (7 bases). CDR3 size: 19 residues. In germline, CDR1 is LNHNV, CDR2 YYDKDF (reference sequence). V gave up 7 bases and J gave up 7 bases, with 32 bases separating them. CDR3 loop: CATKRGGRVAGSRGNEQFF. The CDR3 DNA follows: TGTGCCACCAAACGAGGGGGCAGGGTAGCCGGGAGTCGGGGTAATGAGCAGTTCTTC.

This clonotype was seen ten or more times. The V gene is TRBV7-9, the J gene TRBJ2-7, with D maybe TRBD1 (5 bases). Germline V gives CDR1 SEHNR, CDR2 FQNEAQ (reference sequence). The CDR3 is made up of 11 amino acids. The V gene lost 5 bases and the J gene lost 7 bases, with 9 bases spanning the gap. CDR3 in amino acids: CASSGSGEQYF. The CDR3 region has the DNA TGTGCCAGCAGCGGGTCAGGGGAGCAGTACTTC. The full variable domain, its missing parts supplied by reference TRBV7-9 and TRBJ2-7, is DTGVSQNPRHKITKRGQNVTFRCDPISEHNRLYWYRQTLGQGPEFLTYFQNEAQLEKSRLLSDRFSAERPKGSFSTLEIQRTEQGDSAMYLCASSGSGEQYFGPGTRLTVT.

There are a few counts of this clonotype. This chain uses TRBV9 with TRBJ1-2; D remains unclear. V was cut by 4 bases and J by 5 bases, with 6 bases left in between. Germline V CDR1 and CDR2: SGDLS, YYNGEE. The CDR3 covers 11 residues. The CDR3: CASSQYYGYTF. The DNA for the CDR3 is TGTGCCAGCAGCCAGTATTATGGCTACACCTTC.

The chain recombines TRBV29-1 with TRBJ2-3; 10 bases match TRBD2. Germline trimming cut 3 bases from V and 1 base from J; bases unmatched to any gene: 7. In germline, CDR1 is SQVTM, CDR2 ANQGSEA. The CDR3 is made up of 16 amino acids. The CDR3 sequence is CSVELAGVPGTDTQYF. The CDR3, as DNA: TGCAGCGTTGAGCTAGCGGGAGTGCCTGGCACAGATACGCAGTATTTT.

This clonotype has ten or more counts. The V and J genes are TRBV29-1 and TRBJ2-7; no clear D. CDR1 is SQVTM and CDR2 is ANQGSEA in the germline V gene. The germline V and J ends were trimmed by 4 bases and 5 bases, with 9 bases remaining between them. The length of the CDR3 is 11 residues. The CDR3 reads CSVASRHEQYF. The CDR3 DNA reads TGCAGCGTTGCTAGTCGCCACGAGCAGTACTTC.

The chain has TRBV30 and TRBJ2-1; D is unresolved. The V end lost 0 bases, the J end lost 6 bases, and 9 bases lay between the germline ends. CDR1 is GTSNPN and CDR2 is SVGIG in the germline V gene (reference sequence). This CDR3 comprises 13 residues. CDR3 protein: CAWSVGPANEQFF. CDR3 nucleotide sequence: TGTGCCTGGAGTGTCGGTCCTGCCAATGAGCAGTTCTTC.

This clonotype was recorded at least ten times. The chain employs TRBV6-5 and TRBJ2-7; D may be TRBD2 (6 bases). CDR3 size: 15 residues. The V gene's germline CDR1 is MNHEY and CDR2 SVGAGI. The germline V and J ends were trimmed by 4 bases and 2 bases, with 15 bases remaining between them. The CDR3 sequence is CASSSSTGDPYEQYF. DNA of the CDR3: TGTGCCAGCAGTTCGTCCACGGGGGACCCCTACGAGCAGTACTTC.

The V gene is TRBV29-1, the J gene TRBJ2-1; TRBD2 might be the D (5 bases). This CDR3 is 16 amino acids long. Germline V CDR1 and CDR2: SQVTM, ANQGSEA. V gave up 3 bases and J gave up 4 bases, with 19 bases separating them. The CDR3 spells CSVDQGGRPSYNEQFF. The CDR3 region has the DNA TGCAGCGTTGATCAAGGCGGGCGGCCGTCTTACAATGAGCAGTTCTTC.

This clonotype has ten or more counts. V and J are TRBV12-5 and TRBJ1-1, with 9 bases aligning to TRBD1. This CDR3 is 14 amino acids long. The germline CDR1 and CDR2 sequences are LGHNT and FRNRAP. The V and J ends lost 4 bases and 5 bases, in that order; junction bases with no gene match: 5. The DNA of the CDR3 is TGTGCTAGTGGTTCCTCCGGGACAGGGACTGAAGCTTTCTTT. It codes for CASGSSGTGTEAFF.

Concerning this clonotype: A much bigger clone sits one base away, suggesting this may be a read error. CDR3 region: CTSSQRTSGYANTGELFF. CDR3 sequence (DNA): TGCACCAGCAGCCAACGGACTAGCGGATACGCGAACACCGGGGAGCTGTTTTTT. V is TRBV5-1 and J is TRBJ2-2, with 10 bases lining up with TRBD2. This CDR3 has 18 amino acids. The germline gives CDR1 SGHRS, CDR2 YFSETQ.

The gene calls are TRBV29-1 and TRBJ1-1; weak D call: TRBD1 (6 bases). Trimming removed 6 bases from V and 0 bases from J, with 11 bases in between. Germline V gene lookup returns CDR1 SQVTM and CDR2 ANQGSEA. The CDR3 has 13 amino acids. The CDR3 DNA reads TGCAGCGTCCAAGGGGGGATGAACACTGAAGCTTTCTTT. This sequence encodes CSVQGGMNTEAFF.

This clonotype was seen at least ten times. The genes are TRBV12-3 or TRBV12-4 and TRBJ1-5; 7 bases are a match to TRBD1. The junction had 3 bases not matched to a gene; V was cut back by 1 base and J by 6 bases. The CDR3 has 14 residues. CDR3 coding DNA: TGTGCCAGCAGTTTAGAGACAGGGTTTCAGCCCCAGCATTTT. Amino acid sequence: CASSLETGFQPQHF.

This clonotype was found many times. The rearrangement links TRBV2 to TRBJ2-7; D is unresolved. The germline V gene has CDR1 SNHLY and CDR2 FYNNEI. The CDR3 consists of 13 residues. V dropped 0 bases and J dropped 6 bases, with 9 bases sitting between them. The CDR3 coding sequence is TGTGCCAGCAGTGAAGCCGTCGTCGGCGAGCAGTACTTC. This gives the protein CASSEAVVGEQYF.

This clonotype was observed many times. The chain has TRBV24-1 and TRBJ1-2; a weak D match, TRBD1 (5 bases). V lost 4 bases and J lost 3, with 11 bases in between. In germline, CDR1 is KGHDR, CDR2 SFDVKD. The CDR3 has 14 residues. CDR3 amino acids: CATSDPGRHYGYTF. As DNA, the CDR3 is TGTGCCACCAGTGACCCGGGACGGCACTATGGCTACACCTTC.

This chain uses TRBV7-9 with TRBJ2-2; possibly TRBD2 for D (6 bases). The CDR3 spans 13 residues. CDR1 is SEHNR and CDR2 is FQNEAQ in the germline V gene (reference sequence). V lost 8 bases to trimming and J lost 5 bases, with 12 bases between them. The CDR3 spells CASRGVRTGELFF. Written as DNA, the CDR3 is TGTGCCAGCCGCGGGGTCAGGACCGGGGAGCTGTTTTTT.

The chain recombines TRBV29-1 with TRBJ2-7; 11 bases line up with TRBD2. V was clipped by 4 bases and J by 5 bases; unmatched bases: 4. The CDR3 contains 13 residues. Germline assignment: CDR1 SQVTM and CDR2 ANQGSEA. DNA of the CDR3: TGCAGCGTTGGACTAGCGGGATTCAACGAGCAGTACTTC. It specifies CSVGLAGFNEQYF.

This clonotype was observed a few times. The chain employs TRBV15 and TRBJ1-3, with a tentative D call TRBD1 (6 bases). Trimming removed 0 bases at V and 3 bases at J, with 15 bases between. Germline V gives CDR1 LNHNV, CDR2 YYDKDF (reference sequence). The CDR3 is 17 residues long. CDR3 residues: CATSRDYGGHFGNTIYF. The CDR3 DNA is TGTGCCACCAGCAGAGATTACGGGGGGCACTTTGGAAACACCATATATTTT.

A remark on this clonotype: A read error may be the cause here, since a much bigger clone is one base away. This chain connects TRBV5-1 to TRBJ2-6; the D is unclear. Germline V gives CDR1 SGHRS, CDR2 YFSETQ. The ends were cut back, 1 base at V and 2 bases at J, with 7 bases in the middle. The CDR3 runs to 15 residues. For the CDR3, the DNA is TGCGCCAGCAGCTTGTCAATAGCTGGGGCCAACGTCCTGACTTTC. It codes for CASSLSIAGANVLTF.

This clonotype was picked up many times. The chain carries TRBV30 and TRBJ2-7, with 11 nucleotides matching TRBD2. Trimming removed 4 bases from V and 4 bases from J; junction bases left unmatched: 9. CDR3 size: 15 residues. Per the germline V gene, CDR1 is GTSNPN and CDR2 is SVGIG (reference sequence). CDR3 in amino acids: CAWKPTSGSKYEQYF. CDR3 sequence (DNA): TGTGCCTGGAAGCCTACTAGCGGGAGTAAATACGAGCAGTACTTC.

The chain couples TRBV20-1 to TRBJ2-1; 12 nucleotides align to TRBD2. The CDR3 extends over 13 amino acids. The germline gives CDR1 DFQATT, CDR2 SNEGSKA (reference sequence). With V trimmed by 4 bases and J by 11 bases, 6 bases remained unmatched. Written as DNA, the CDR3 is TGCAGTGCTATCCCGACTAGCGGGAGTAAGCAGTTCTTC. Translated: CSAIPTSGSKQFF.

This clonotype was seen more than once but under ten times. This may stem from a read error, because a much larger clone lies one nucleotide away. The chain has TRBV24-1 and TRBJ2-1; TRBD1 aligns across 9 bases. There are 17 residues in the CDR3. Unmatched junction bases numbered 14, after V lost 2 bases and J lost 10 bases. Germline CDR1 is KGHDR and CDR2 is SFDVKD. The CDR3 loop reads CATSDSTGQGNSYEQFF. CDR3 DNA sequence: TGTGCCACCAGTGATTCTACAGGACAGGGGAACTCCTACGAGCAGTTCTTC.

This clonotype was seen ten or more times. The chain carries TRBV18 and TRBJ2-1; 11 bases line up with TRBD1. Germline assignment: CDR1 KGHSH and CDR2 LQKENI. V gave up 5 bases and J gave up 9 bases; unmatched junction bases: 6. The CDR3 extends over 14 amino acids. The CDR3 DNA is TGTGCCAGCTCAGGACAGGGGGCTTCGGTTGAGCAGTTCTTC. Translated, it gives CASSGQGASVEQFF.

Ten or more counts support this clonotype. The gene calls are TRBV9 and TRBJ2-1, with D possibly being TRBD2 (5 bases). CDR3 size: 14 residues. Germline V gene lookup returns CDR1 SGDLS and CDR2 YYNGEE. V was cut by 0 bases and J by 8 bases, with 12 bases left in between. As DNA, the CDR3 is TGTGCCAGCAGCGTAGGCGGTGGGAGTGATGAGCAGTTCTTC. It codes for CASSVGGGSDEQFF. Full variable domain (missing parts from reference TRBV9 and TRBJ2-1): DSGVTQTPKHLITATGQRVTLRCSPRSGDLSVYWYQQSLDQGLQFLIQYYNGEERAKGNILERFSAQQFPDLHSELNLSSLELGDSALYFCASSVGGGSDEQFFGPGTRLTVL.

This clonotype was counted a few times. J is TRBJ2-3 and V is TRBV14, with 12 bases identical to TRBD2. The CDR3 contains 15 residues. CDR1 and CDR2 from the germline V gene are SGHDN and FVKESK. Germline trimming cut 1 base from V and 5 bases from J; bases unmatched to any gene: 1. As DNA, the CDR3 is TGTGCCAGCAGCCAAGGGGGACTAGCGGGAGATACGCAGTATTTT. It encodes CASSQGGLAGDTQYF. The full variable domain, with the rest looked up from reference TRBV14 and TRBJ2-3, is EAGVTQFPSHSVIEKGQTVTLRCDPISGHDNLYWYRRVMGKEIKFLLHFVKESKQDESGMPNNRFLAERTGGTYSTLKVQPAELEDSGVYFCASSQGGLAGDTQYFGPGTRLTVL.